Listed below are T cell receptor beta chains from one sample, sequenced in a study of blood T cell repertoires in COVID-19. The protocol was immunoSEQ multiplex PCR, while the TCRdb copy is restricted to in-frame clones and leaves out a portion. Of over 100,000 clones listed, approximately 89% are singletons. Source material: peripheral blood. Receptors originate from a middle-aged man with acute or convalescent COVID-19. Each CDR3 is given with its conserved first and last residue. Fields, in order: V gene, D gene, clone size, J gene, CDR3 DNA, CDR3 protein. A D gene is named only where the DNA matches it firmly. Clone size, where shown, is once, few, many, or a class for clones that have expanded.

TRBV9	TRBD1	-	TRBJ2-2	TGTGCCACCTCCGGGACAGCAAACACCGGGGAGCTGTTTTTT	CATSGTANTGELFF
TRBV11-2	-	once	TRBJ2-5	TGTGCCAGCAGCTTTTCAGTCCAAGAGACCCAGTACTTC	CASSFSVQETQYF
TRBV3-1/TRBV3-2	-	few	TRBJ2-4	TGTGCCAGCGAGGGAGGGGGGGGAGACATTCAGTACTTC	CASEGGGGDIQYF
TRBV5-6	-	once	TRBJ1-5	TGTGCCAGCAGCTTGTTCGCCGACAGACGGAGCAATCAGCCCCAGCATTTT	CASSLFADRRSNQPQHF
TRBV3-1/TRBV3-2	-	-	TRBJ1-1	TGTGCCAGCAGCCCCCTCAGGAATTTATGGACTGAAGCTTTCTTT	CASSPLRNLWTEAFF
TRBV30	TRBD1	once	TRBJ1-2	TGTGCCTCCGGACAGGGAGGTCACTATGGCTACACCTTC	CASGQGGHYGYTF
TRBV19	TRBD2	-	TRBJ2-7	TGTGCCAGTAGTATGACACTAGCGAGGAACTACGAGCAGTACTTC	CASSMTLARNYEQYF
TRBV2	-	-	TRBJ1-1	TGTGCCAGCAGTGCCACTGAGGAGTGGGAGGCTTTCTTT	CASSATEEWEAFF
TRBV30	TRBD2	-	TRBJ2-3	TGTGCCTGGAGCGCCGGGACTAGCGGCGGAGATACGCAGTATTTT	CAWSAGTSGGDTQYF
TRBV12-5	TRBD2	-	TRBJ2-5	TGTGCTAGTGGTTTGGTACCTAAGGGGACTAGCGGGAGTTTCCCCAGAGAGACCCAGTACTTC	CASGLVPKGTSGSFPRETQYF
TRBV18	TRBD1	-	TRBJ1-1	TGTGCCAGCTCACCTCAGGACAGGGACAACACTGAAGCTTTCTTT	CASSPQDRDNTEAFF
TRBV6-6	-	-	TRBJ2-5	TGTGCCAGCAGCCGGACTGGCCAAGAGACCCAGTACTTC	CASSRTGQETQYF
TRBV6-6	TRBD1	-	TRBJ1-6	TGTGCCAGCAGTTACCAAGGACAGGGAGATTCACCCCTCCACTTT	CASSYQGQGDSPLHF